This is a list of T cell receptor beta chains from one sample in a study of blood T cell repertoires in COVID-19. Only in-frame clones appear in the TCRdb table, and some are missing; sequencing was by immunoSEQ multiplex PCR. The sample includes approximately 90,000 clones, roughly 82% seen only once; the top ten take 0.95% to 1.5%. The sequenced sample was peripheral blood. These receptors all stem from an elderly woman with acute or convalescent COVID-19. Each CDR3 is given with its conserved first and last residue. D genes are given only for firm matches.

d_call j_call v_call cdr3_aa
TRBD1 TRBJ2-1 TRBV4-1 CASSLGQAMGEQFF
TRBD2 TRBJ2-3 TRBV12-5 CASDLGGGRDTQYF
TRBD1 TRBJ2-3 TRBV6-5 CASSYSGTGLLDTQYF
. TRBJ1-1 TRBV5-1 CASSAHPYTEAFF
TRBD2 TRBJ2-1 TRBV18 CASSLDRAGTYNEQFF
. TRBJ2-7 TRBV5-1 CASGAQGPYEQYF
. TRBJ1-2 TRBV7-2 CASSHPDGGLTF
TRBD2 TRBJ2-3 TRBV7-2 CASNSLGGRVDTQYF
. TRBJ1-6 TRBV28 CASSLSLRSPLHF
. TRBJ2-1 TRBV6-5 CASSYSRWLVANEQFF
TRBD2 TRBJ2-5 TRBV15 CATSPGRGNQETQYF